Presented here are 20 T cell receptor beta chains from one specimen sequenced in a study of blood T cell repertoires in COVID-19. The data were produced by immunoSEQ multiplex PCR, yet TCRdb's version contains in-frame clones alone and is incomplete. The sample consists of about 88,000 clones, 75% to 90% of them appearing once. Sequencing used peripheral blood. The receptors here all came from a woman of 80 years or more with active COVID-19.

This chain joins TRBV6-5 and TRBJ1-5; D is uncertain. Germline loops: CDR1 MNHEY, CDR2 SVGAGI. The CDR3 length is 12 residues. The V end lost 7 bases, the J end lost 1 base, and 5 bases lay between the germline ends. CDR3 in amino acids: CASMGSNQPQHF. CDR3 nucleotide sequence: TGTGCCAGCATGGGCAGCAATCAGCCCCAGCATTTT.

This chain's CDR3 is CASRGRGAGELFF. As DNA, the CDR3 is TGTGCCAGCCGCGGGAGGGGGGCCGGGGAGCTGTTTTTT. This rearrangement joins TRBV5-4 to TRBJ2-2; the match to TRBD2 covers 9 bases. Germline V gene data show CDR1 as SGHNT and CDR2 as YYREEE (reference sequence). After removal of 7 bases from V and 6 bases from J, the junction contained 4 bases not matched to a gene. The CDR3 has 13 residues.

The chain recombines TRBV13 with TRBJ2-7, with 12 positions matching TRBD2. Germline assignment: CDR1 PRHDT and CDR2 FYEKMQ (reference sequence). This CDR3 is built from 19 residues. The V segment lost 0 bases and the J segment 4 bases; nucleotides outside the gene matches: 13. This CDR3 reads CASSLGWGRTSGVLYEQYF. For the CDR3, the DNA is TGTGCCAGCAGCTTAGGATGGGGTCGGACTAGCGGGGTTCTTTACGAGCAGTACTTC.

The chain uses TRBV27 and TRBJ1-3; the D is unclear. V lost 0 bases and J 2 bases, leaving 5 bases between the germline ends. The CDR3 is 14 residues long. Germline CDR1 reads MNHEY; CDR2 reads SMNVEV (reference sequence). This chain's CDR3 is CASSLSATGNTIYF. As DNA, the CDR3 is TGTGCCAGCAGTTTATCGGCAACTGGAAACACCATATATTTT.

This clone was counted a few times. The chain couples TRBV5-1 to TRBJ2-7, with D possibly TRBD1 on 6 matching bases. The CDR3 runs 15 residues. Trimming shortened V by 0 bases and J by 6 bases, and 16 bases separated the two germline ends. Per germline, CDR1 SGHRS and CDR2 YFSETQ. CDR3 in DNA: TGCGCCAGCAGCTTGGACCTACTACAGGGAGTCGAGCAGTACTTC. Its protein is CASSLDLLQGVEQYF.

This clone was seen only once. The chain couples TRBV7-2 to TRBJ2-1; 9 bases are shared with TRBD2. CDR3 length: 15 amino acids. The V segment lost 4 bases and the J segment 6 bases; nucleotides outside the gene matches: 7. Germline CDR1 is SGHTA and CDR2 is FQGNSA. The CDR3 DNA follows: TGTGCCAGCAGCTACCGACTAGCGGCGGTCAATGAGCAGTTCTTC. It is translated as CASSYRLAAVNEQFF. Filled out from reference TRBV7-2 and TRBJ2-1, the complete variable domain reads GAGVSQSPSNKVTEKGKDVELRCDPISGHTALYWYRQSLGQGLEFLIYFQGNSAPDKSGLPSDRFSAERTGGSVSTLTIQRTQQEDSAVYLCASSYRLAAVNEQFFGPGTRLTVL.

This clone has just a few counts. In nucleotides, the CDR3 is TGTGCCACCAACGCCCGGGACAGGGGGCTGACAGATACGCAGTATTTT. The encoded protein is CATNARDRGLTDTQYF. This chain connects TRBV24-1 to TRBJ2-3; TRBD1 aligns across 12 bases. CDR3 length: 16 residues. Germline values: CDR1 KGHDR, CDR2 SFDVKD. V shed 8 bases, J shed 3 bases, and the junction held 8 bases outside the gene matches.

This sequence joins TRBV20-1 and TRBJ1-1, with D possibly being TRBD1 (6 bases). Germline CDR1 is DFQATT and CDR2 is SNEGSKA (reference sequence). The CDR3 totals 11 residues. Trimming cost V 5 bases and J 7 bases, with 11 bases left between them. CDR3 region: CSAGQSGEAFF. The CDR3 DNA reads as TGCAGTGCTGGACAGTCTGGTGAAGCTTTCTTT.

This clone occurred once. The chain couples TRBV7-8 to TRBJ2-1; D uncertain. CDR1 is SGHVS and CDR2 is FQNEAQ in the germline V gene. V gave up 4 bases and J gave up 0 bases, with 7 bases separating them. CDR3 length: 14 amino acids. CDR3 sequence reads: CASSSTYSYNEQFF. In DNA, the CDR3 is TGTGCCAGCAGCTCGACATACTCCTACAATGAGCAGTTCTTC.

The chain uses TRBV6-5 and TRBJ1-5; TRBD1 might be the D (5 bases). Germline CDR1 reads MNHEY; CDR2 reads SVGAGI. V was clipped by 0 bases and J by 5 bases, with 11 bases between them. The CDR3 consists of 15 residues. In nucleotides, the CDR3 is TGTGCCAGCAGTTACTCGTTCCAGGGCCATCAGCCCCAGCATTTT. Translated: CASSYSFQGHQPQHF.

CDR3 sequence (DNA): TGCGCCAGCAGCTTGGATGTTAGCGGGAGGGGAGATACGCAGTATTTT. Translated: CASSLDVSGRGDTQYF. This chain connects TRBV5-1 to TRBJ2-3, with TRBD2 identical over 11 bases. The CDR3 has 16 residues. Germline loops: CDR1 SGHRS, CDR2 YFSETQ. V was clipped by 0 bases and J by 5 bases; unmatched bases: 5.

V usage is TRBV9 and J usage is TRBJ2-1; D may be TRBD2 (6 bases). V was trimmed by 9 bases and J by 0 bases, leaving 16 bases between them. Per germline, CDR1 SGDLS and CDR2 YYNGEE. The CDR3 covers 15 residues. DNA for the CDR3: TGTGCCACCACTAAGGGACTGAGCTCCTACAATGAGCAGTTCTTC. This codes for CATTKGLSSYNEQFF.

The rearrangement joins TRBV28 to TRBJ1-6, with a tentative D call TRBD1 (6 bases). Deletions cut 8 bases from V and 13 bases from J, with 15 bases between. This CDR3 region has 12 residues. Germline V gene sequence: CDR1 MDHEN, CDR2 SYDVKM. Written as DNA, the CDR3 is TGTGCCAGCTGGAACCCAGGGGTGCCCCTCCACTTT. It encodes CASWNPGVPLHF.

This clone came up once. One end of the junction fails to match germline, which may point to a read error. This sequence joins TRBV2 and TRBJ1-2, with D possibly being TRBD1 (5 bases). This CDR3 has 12 residues. In germline, CDR1 is SNHLY, CDR2 FYNNEI. CDR3 sequence (DNA): TGTGCCAGCCGTGACAGTAACTATGGCTACACCTTC. The encoded protein is CASRDSNYGYTF.

The V gene is TRBV7-2, the J gene TRBJ1-5; 7 bases align to TRBD1. The CDR3 extends over 17 amino acids. Germline CDR1 is SGHTA and CDR2 is FQGNSA. Unmatched junction bases numbered 10, after V lost 5 bases and J lost 0 bases. CDR3 bases: TGTGCCAGCAGCCGTTTCCCAGGGACAGTTAGCAATCAGCCCCAGCATTTT. Translated: CASSRFPGTVSNQPQHF.

This chain links TRBV24-1 with TRBJ2-3; D not resolved. CDR1 is KGHDR, CDR2 SFDVKD, per germline. The CDR3 is 14 amino acids. For the CDR3, the DNA is TGTGCGACCGGTGAGGAGAAGGAAACAGATACGCAGTATTTT. This codes for CATGEEKETDTQYF.

This clone is a singleton in its sample. V usage is TRBV27 and J usage is TRBJ2-5; D is uncertain. V lost 0 bases and J lost 9, with 11 bases in between. Germline CDR1 is MNHEY and CDR2 is SMNVEV (reference sequence). The CDR3 is 13 residues long. The CDR3 reads CASSLSRLDSQYF. The CDR3 DNA reads as TGTGCCAGCAGTTTATCGAGATTAGATTCCCAGTACTTC.

V usage is TRBV2 and J usage is TRBJ1-4; D might be TRBD1 (6 bases). Per germline, CDR1 SNHLY and CDR2 FYNNEI. Trimming left V 6 bases short and J 7 bases short, with 15 bases between. There are 14 residues in the CDR3. CDR3 region: CASSNRAGGEKLFF. CDR3 nucleotide sequence: TGTGCCAGCAGCAACAGGGCTGGAGGTGAAAAACTGTTTTTT.

This sequence joins TRBV11-3 and TRBJ2-5; TRBD2 matches 7 bases. V was clipped by 3 bases and J by 1 base; unmatched bases: 11. Germline V gene sequence: CDR1 SGHNT, CDR2 YENEEA. The CDR3 consists of 17 residues. CDR3 in amino acids: CASSLGTGGRPQETQYF. DNA of the CDR3: TGTGCCAGCAGCTTGGGAACCGGGGGGAGGCCCCAAGAGACCCAGTACTTC.

This chain joins TRBV4-2 and TRBJ2-2, with D perhaps matching TRBD2 (6 bases). Germline loops: CDR1 LGHNA, CDR2 YNFKEQ. V lost 1 base, J lost 3 bases, and 9 bases lay in between. The CDR3 consists of 15 residues. CDR3 bases: TGTGCCAGCAGCCAAGGGCGGGATGACACCGGGGAGCTGTTTTTT. Amino acids: CASSQGRDDTGELFF.